This T cell receptor (beta chain) comes out of a study of blood T cell repertoires in COVID-19. Study at large: Sample material is recorded as cDNA or gDNA derived from T cells, B-cell-depleted T cells, or PBMCs.

Study processing details: Reference gene primer amplification gave nucleated cell count estimates. TCRdb's copy holds only in-frame clones and misses some; the assay was immunoSEQ multiplex PCR. V, J and clone size are those of that table, while D and trimming were read from the DNA. Of about 120,000 clones in the sample, approximately 81% were seen once. V lost 0 bases and J lost 7; bases outside the gene matches: 11. The CDR3 loop spans 16 amino acids. CDR1 and CDR2 (germline): SGHAT, FQDESV (reference sequence). This clonotype was obtained from a man between 35 and 55 years old with acute or convalescent COVID-19. The chain uses TRBV11-1 and TRBJ2-5; 7 bases line up with TRBD2. The specimen was peripheral blood. In nucleotides, the CDR3 is TGTGCCAGCAGCTTAGCCCGGGACTACTTCCAGGGGACCCAGTACTTC. Protein: CASSLARDYFQGTQYF.